The present T cell receptor (beta chain) was sequenced within a study of beta chain features in type 1 diabetes. Notes on the study in general: Type 1 diabetes patients had VDJ junctions that carried fewer insertions and more deletions. PCR might show a preference for shorter templates, equally across patients and controls.

Every participating donor gave one draw, a heparinised blood sample averaging about 110 mL. Staining for CD45RO/CCR7/CD25/CD127/CD95/CD27 allowed sorting of CD4+ naive, central memory, regulatory and stem cell-like memory cells. Expressed TCRB transcripts were sequenced, since all the RNA that had been isolated was reverse transcribed. Produced via immunoSEQ multiplex PCR; TCRdb's table is partial and in-frame only. Altogether 240,000 or so clones are present, more than 65% being singletons, with the ten largest covering 0.053%. The germline V gene encodes CDR1 GTSNPN and CDR2 SVGIG (reference sequence). The CDR3 is 14 residues long. V shed 3 bases, J shed 4 bases, and the junction held 4 bases outside the gene matches. For this clone: Its antigen is still unknown.

This rearrangement joins TRBV30 to TRBJ1-5, with 9 bases that match TRBD1. This receptor was taken from a young man in good health. Sequenced sample: naive CD4+ T cells from blood. DNA of the CDR3: TGTGCCTGGAGCCCGGGACAGGGAAATCAGCCCCAGCATTTT. Protein product: CAWSPGQGNQPQHF.